A selection of T cell receptor beta chains follows, all from one sample in a study of T-cell reconstitution after alpha-beta-depleted transplantation in children. TCRdb recomputed calls from the PCR reads with MiXCR, one row per CDR3 protein. The repertoire holds 440,000 or so distinct CDR3 sequences, with approximately 10% as singletons. Sequenced here: PBMCs from the stem cell graft donor, sampled from the stem cell graft. The receptors were sampled from a human donor who donated a stem cell graft to a child with acute myeloid leukemia. Each CDR3 is given without its conserved first and last residue.

v_gene	j_gene	CDR3aa
TRBV5-1	TRBJ2-1	ASKLEGGYNEQF
TRBV2	TRBJ1-6	ASSEFPHREPLH
TRBV2	TRBJ2-7	ASSDIAGAREQY
TRBV6-2/TRBV6-3	TRBJ2-1	ASSYYGDSPYNEQF
TRBV4-1	TRBJ1-3	ASSQARETYSGNTIY
TRBV4-2	TRBJ2-5	ASSQASGHDLETQY
TRBV6-1	TRBJ2-2	ASSKTGWGTGELF
TRBV15	TRBJ2-5	ATSRDLVGEETQY
TRBV20-1	TRBJ2-7	SARSRPSGYEQY
TRBV6-1	TRBJ1-6	ASSAEGNNSPLH
TRBV12-3/TRBV12-4	TRBJ2-5	ASSSTWETQY
TRBV20-1	TRBJ1-1	SASPQGNTEAF
TRBV11-2	TRBJ2-1	ASSLGQGWGIFNEQF
TRBV14	TRBJ1-1	ASSQNRVRNTEAF
TRBV27	TRBJ1-1	ASSLDPGRGNTEAF
TRBV5-1	TRBJ1-6	ASSLDTGGSSPLH
TRBV20-1	TRBJ2-4	SARPNGEKNIQY
TRBV5-1	TRBJ2-1	ASSLEYNEQF
TRBV7-2	TRBJ1-1	ASSLTFLVTEAF
TRBV27	TRBJ1-5	ASSLSSVKPQH
TRBV20-1	TRBJ1-1	SANSLGWDTEAF
TRBV7-8	TRBJ2-5	ASSRTGQETQY
TRBV2	TRBJ1-6	ARSGQTDSPLH
TRBV10-3	TRBJ2-1	AISESQEHNEQF
TRBV9	TRBJ1-4	ASSVGSSTNEKLF
TRBV4-1	TRBJ2-3	ASSQGKDRGADTQY
TRBV7-8	TRBJ2-1	ASSSHRQGGNEQF
TRBV7-7	TRBJ1-1	ASSPALGTEAF
TRBV7-7	TRBJ2-1	ASSSIPYNEQF
TRBV7-2	TRBJ1-2	ASSSDRDLIRYGYT
TRBV12-3/TRBV12-4	TRBJ2-5	ASSFLLIAGKETQY
TRBV6-1	TRBJ2-2	ASSRWGAVNTGELF
TRBV7-2	TRBJ1-6	ASSLADRVAYSPLH
TRBV20-1	TRBJ2-2	SASEGDNTGELF